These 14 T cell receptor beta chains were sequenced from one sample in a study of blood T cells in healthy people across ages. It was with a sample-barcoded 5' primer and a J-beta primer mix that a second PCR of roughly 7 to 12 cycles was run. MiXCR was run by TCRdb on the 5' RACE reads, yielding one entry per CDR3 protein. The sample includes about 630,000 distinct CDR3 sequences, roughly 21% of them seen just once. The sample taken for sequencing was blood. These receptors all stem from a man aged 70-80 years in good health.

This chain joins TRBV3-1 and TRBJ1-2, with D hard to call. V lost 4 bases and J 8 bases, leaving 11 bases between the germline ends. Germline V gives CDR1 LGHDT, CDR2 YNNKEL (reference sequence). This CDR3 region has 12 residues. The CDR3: CASSLRLSGYTF. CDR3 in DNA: TGTGCCAGCAGCCTACGACTAAGCGGCTACACCTTC.

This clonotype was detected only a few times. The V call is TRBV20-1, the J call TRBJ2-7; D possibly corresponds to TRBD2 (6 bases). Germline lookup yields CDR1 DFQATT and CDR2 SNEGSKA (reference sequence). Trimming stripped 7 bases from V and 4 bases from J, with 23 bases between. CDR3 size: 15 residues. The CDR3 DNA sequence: TGCAGTGTTAAGGCTGGGACGGGAGATTGGTACGAGCAGTACTTC. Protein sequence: CSVKAGTGDWYEQYF.

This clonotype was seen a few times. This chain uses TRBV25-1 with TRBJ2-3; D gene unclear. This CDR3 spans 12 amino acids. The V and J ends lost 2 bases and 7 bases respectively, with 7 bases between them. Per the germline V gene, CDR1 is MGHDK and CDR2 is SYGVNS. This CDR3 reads CASSEQLHTQYF. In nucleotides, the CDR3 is TGTGCCAGCAGTGAACAGTTACATACGCAGTATTTT.

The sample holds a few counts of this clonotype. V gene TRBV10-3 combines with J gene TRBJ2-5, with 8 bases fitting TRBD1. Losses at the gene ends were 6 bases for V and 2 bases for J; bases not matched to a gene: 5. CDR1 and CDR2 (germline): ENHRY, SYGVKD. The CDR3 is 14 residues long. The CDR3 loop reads CAIRHGQGQETQYF. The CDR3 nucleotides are TGTGCCATCAGACACGGACAGGGACAAGAGACCCAGTACTTC.

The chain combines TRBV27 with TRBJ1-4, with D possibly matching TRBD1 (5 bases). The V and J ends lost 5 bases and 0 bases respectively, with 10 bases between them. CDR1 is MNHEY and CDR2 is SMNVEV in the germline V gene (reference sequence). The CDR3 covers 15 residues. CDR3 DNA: TGTGCCAGCAGTCCCACGACAGCAACTAATGAAAAACTGTTTTTT. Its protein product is CASSPTTATNEKLFF.

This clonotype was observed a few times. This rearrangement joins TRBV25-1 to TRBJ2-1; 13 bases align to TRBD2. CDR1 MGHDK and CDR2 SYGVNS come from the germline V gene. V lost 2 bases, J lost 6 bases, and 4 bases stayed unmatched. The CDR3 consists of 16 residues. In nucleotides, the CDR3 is TGTGCCAGCAGTGAACTGGGACTAGCGGGGTCCAATGAGCAGTTCTTC. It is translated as CASSELGLAGSNEQFF.

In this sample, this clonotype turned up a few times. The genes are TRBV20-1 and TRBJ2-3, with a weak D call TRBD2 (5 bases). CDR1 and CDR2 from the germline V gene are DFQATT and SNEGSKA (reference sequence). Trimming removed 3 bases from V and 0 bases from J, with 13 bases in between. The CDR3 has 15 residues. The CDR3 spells CSASRASRSTDTQYF. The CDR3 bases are TGCAGTGCTAGTAGGGCTAGCCGTAGCACAGATACGCAGTATTTT.

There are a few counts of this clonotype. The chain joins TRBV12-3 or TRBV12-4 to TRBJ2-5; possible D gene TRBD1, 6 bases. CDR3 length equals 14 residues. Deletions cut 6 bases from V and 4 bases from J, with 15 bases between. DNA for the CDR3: TGTGCCAGCAGAGCAGGGGTTCCAGGAGAGACCCAGTACTTC. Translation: CASRAGVPGETQYF.

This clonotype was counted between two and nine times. CDR3 in DNA: TGTGCCAGCAGCTTGGGTTTCAACACAGATACGCAGTATTTT. Translating gives CASSLGFNTDTQYF. The chain links TRBV7-9 to TRBJ2-3; D is ambiguous. CDR1 SEHNR and CDR2 FQNEAQ come from the germline V gene (reference sequence). The CDR3 sequence is 14 residues long. Trimming took 3 bases from V and 2 from J, leaving 9 bases between them.

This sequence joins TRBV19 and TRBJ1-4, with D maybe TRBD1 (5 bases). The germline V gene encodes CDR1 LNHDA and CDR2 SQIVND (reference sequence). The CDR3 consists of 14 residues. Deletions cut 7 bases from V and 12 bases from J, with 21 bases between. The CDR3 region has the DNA TGTGCCAGTATAGGTCCAGATGGGGACTTGGAACTGTTTTTT. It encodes CASIGPDGDLELFF.

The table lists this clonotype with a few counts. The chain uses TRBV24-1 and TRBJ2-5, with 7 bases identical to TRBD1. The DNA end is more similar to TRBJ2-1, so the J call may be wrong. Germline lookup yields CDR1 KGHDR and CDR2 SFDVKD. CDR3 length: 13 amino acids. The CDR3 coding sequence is TGTGCCACCAGTGAGGGGACAGTTGGCAGGCAGTTCTTC. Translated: CATSEGTVGRQFF.

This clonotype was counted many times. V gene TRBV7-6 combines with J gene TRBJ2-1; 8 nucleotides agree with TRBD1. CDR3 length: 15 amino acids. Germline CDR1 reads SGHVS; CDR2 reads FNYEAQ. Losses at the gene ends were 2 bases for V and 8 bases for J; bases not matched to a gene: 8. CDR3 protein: CASSLSRGRIDEQFF. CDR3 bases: TGTGCCAGCAGCTTAAGCAGGGGGCGCATCGATGAGCAGTTCTTC.

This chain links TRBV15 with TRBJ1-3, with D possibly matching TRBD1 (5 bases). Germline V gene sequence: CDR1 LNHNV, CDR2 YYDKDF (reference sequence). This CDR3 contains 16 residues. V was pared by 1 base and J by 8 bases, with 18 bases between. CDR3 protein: CATSRGVGLLRDTIYF. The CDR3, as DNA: TGTGCCACCAGCAGAGGCGTGGGGCTATTAAGGGACACCATATATTTT.

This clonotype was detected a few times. Here the CDR3 reads CASSLSGGSNEQFF. The CDR3 DNA follows: TGTGCCAGCAGCTTATCGGGAGGGTCGAATGAGCAGTTCTTC. The chain carries TRBV7-9 and TRBJ2-1; TRBD2 matches at 8 bases. V lost 2 bases, J lost 7 bases, and 4 bases stayed unmatched. The CDR3 consists of 14 residues. Germline CDR1 is SEHNR and CDR2 is FQNEAQ (reference sequence).